A single T cell receptor beta chain is shown here with its context. Its matching antigen is unknown. The source of the sample is a study of OX40 agonist ivuxolimab in advanced cancers. Turning to the study itself: Antecedent anti-PD-1, anti-PD-L1 or anti-CTLA-4 therapy was permissible, with roughly 36% having received some. Three patients, one with hepatocellular carcinoma and two with cutaneous melanoma, responded partially. Study-wide results and caveats: In the 0.1-3.0 mg/kg groups, partial responders showed among the lowest expansion.

The germline V gene has CDR1 LNHDA and CDR2 SQIVND (reference sequence). With 4 bases removed from V and 2 bases from J, the gap between germline ends came to 12 bases. The CDR3 is made up of 14 amino acids. Sequenced by immunoSEQ multiplex PCR; TCRdb stores in-frame clones only, minus some. The sample includes tens of thousands of clones, 70% to 90% seen only once; the top ten take around 49%. No patient had autoimmune disease or received systemic immunosuppression. The TCR originated in an adult with an advanced solid tumor such as melanoma, head and neck, liver or kidney cancer. The chain has TRBV19 and TRBJ2-7, with D tentatively TRBD1 (7 bases). The material sequenced was CD4+ or CD8+ T cells sorted from blood, taken in a trial of the OX40 agonist ivuxolimab. The CDR3 spells CASSRSGGTYEQYF. The CDR3 bases are TGTGCCAGTAGTAGGTCAGGGGGGACCTACGAGCAGTACTTC.